The 8 T cell receptor beta chains given below trace back to one sample, sequenced in a study of neurological immune-mediated disorders. TCRdb recomputed calls from the 5' RACE reads with MiXCR, one row per CDR3 protein. The sample comprises about 58,000 distinct CDR3 sequences, 3% to 3.5% of which are singletons, and 7.1% rests with the top ten. Sequenced material: PBMCs. These receptors were taken from a woman aged 55-75 years with multiple sclerosis.

This clonotype occurred many times. This chain connects TRBV7-2 to TRBJ2-1, with D hard to call. The V end was cut by 4 bases, the J end by 0 bases, with 7 bases between. Germline values: CDR1 SGHTA, CDR2 FQGNSA. CDR3 size: 14 residues. As DNA, the CDR3 is TGTGCCAGCAGCTACCAAAGCTCCTACAATGAGCAGTTCTTC. Protein sequence: CASSYQSSYNEQFF.

In this sample, this clonotype turned up many times. The chain joins TRBV7-9 to TRBJ2-1; D unresolved. V dropped 7 bases and J dropped 4 bases, with 14 bases sitting between them. The CDR3 totals 14 residues. CDR1 is SEHNR and CDR2 is FQNEAQ in the germline V gene (reference sequence). The CDR3 DNA follows: TGTGCCAGCACCCCCTGGATTGGTTACAATGAGCAGTTCTTC. It encodes CASTPWIGYNEQFF.

This clonotype was counted ten times or more. V is TRBV24-1 and J is TRBJ2-3, with D hard to call. Per the germline V gene, CDR1 is KGHDR and CDR2 is SFDVKD. V was shortened by 5 bases and J by 2 bases, with 4 bases between the two germline ends. This CDR3 region has 12 residues. The CDR3 protein is CATSGYTDTQYF. For the CDR3, the DNA is TGTGCCACCAGTGGTTACACAGATACGCAGTATTTT.

The chain recombines TRBV28 with TRBJ2-4, with D possibly matching TRBD1 (7 bases). This CDR3 spans 15 amino acids. V was clipped by 5 bases and J by 7 bases, with 18 bases between them. Germline V gene lookup returns CDR1 MDHEN and CDR2 SYDVKM. CDR3 in amino acids: CASSPGGQLSNIQYF. CDR3 DNA sequence: TGTGCCAGCAGTCCCGGGGGACAGCTTTCTAACATTCAGTACTTC.

At least ten counts were recorded for this clonotype. V is TRBV12-3 or TRBV12-4 and J is TRBJ2-7; D call uncertain. The CDR3 length is 12 residues. V lost 3 bases, J lost 6 bases, and 9 bases lay in between. CDR3: CASSFEGFEQYF. The CDR3 region has the DNA TGTGCCAGCAGTTTTGAAGGGTTCGAGCAGTACTTC.

For this clonotype: A single base separates this from a much larger clone, so it may be a read error. The gene calls are TRBV6-1 and TRBJ2-2, with D unclear. Germline CDR1 MNHNS, CDR2 SASEGT. Trimming shortened V by 6 bases and J by 7 bases, and 9 bases separated the two germline ends. CDR3 length equals 12 residues. The CDR3 loop is CASSKRYGELFF. In DNA, the CDR3 is TGTGCCAGCAGCAAGAGGTACGGGGAGCTGTTTTTT.

This clonotype was detected many times. The chain couples TRBV20-1 to TRBJ1-1, with 7 bases lining up with TRBD1. The germline V gene encodes CDR1 DFQATT and CDR2 SNEGSKA (reference sequence). The V gene end was trimmed by 4 bases and the J gene end by 3 bases; junction bases not matched to a gene: 8. The CDR3 length is 14 residues. The CDR3 bases are TGCAGTGCTACGGCAGGGGGGAGGTACACTGAAGCTTTCTTT. This sequence encodes CSATAGGRYTEAFF.

This clonotype was seen ten or more times. The chain joins TRBV14 to TRBJ2-3; tentatively, D is TRBD2 (6 bases). Germline lookup yields CDR1 SGHDN and CDR2 FVKESK. The CDR3 has 14 residues. Trimming cost V 1 base and J 2 bases, with 7 bases left between them. Here the CDR3 reads CASSQADYTDTQYF. CDR3 nucleotide sequence: TGTGCCAGCAGCCAAGCGGACTACACAGATACGCAGTATTTT.